These 30 T cell receptor beta chains share one sample of origin, sequenced in a study of T-cell memory formation after mild COVID-19. TCRdb re-analysed the 5' RACE reads in MiXCR, keeping a single row per CDR3 protein. The sample includes approximately 290,000 distinct CDR3 sequences, roughly 8% seen only once; the top ten take roughly 22%. The sequencing input was PBMCs or a T cell subset sorted from them (not recorded which). The source is a man aged 18 to 30 who had mild COVID-19 (a few samples of this study predate the infection). Cell type and time point are not known.

The genes are TRBV7-9 and TRBJ1-5; possibly TRBD1 for D (5 bases). CDR1 and CDR2 from the germline V gene are SEHNR and FQNEAQ (reference sequence). V shed 3 bases and J shed 4 bases, with 16 bases lying between them. The CDR3 covers 16 residues. The CDR3 is CASSLGWQGQNQPQHF. The DNA of the CDR3 is TGTGCCAGCAGCTTGGGTTGGCAGGGCCAAAATCAGCCCCAGCATTTT.

The table lists this clonotype with a few counts. The chain has TRBV4-3 and TRBJ2-2; 8 bases are shared with TRBD1. Germline V gene lookup returns CDR1 LGHNA and CDR2 YSLEER. This CDR3 is 18 amino acids long. Losses at the gene ends were 0 bases for V and 3 bases for J; bases not matched to a gene: 9. In DNA, the CDR3 is TGCGCCAGCAGCCAAGATATATTCGGGACAGGACACACCGGGGAGCTGTTTTTT. Its translation: CASSQDIFGTGHTGELFF.

The V call is TRBV5-1, the J call TRBJ2-1; 8 bases map to TRBD2. The CDR3 has 17 amino acids. The ends lost 3 bases at V and 1 base at J; junction bases unmatched: 9. From germline, CDR1 is SGHRS and CDR2 YFSETQ. The CDR3 is CASSSGLALRSYNEQFF. CDR3 DNA: TGCGCCAGCAGCTCCGGACTAGCCTTAAGGTCCTACAATGAGCAGTTCTTC.

The J gene is TRBJ2-3, the V gene TRBV7-2; 8 bases are a match to TRBD2. CDR1 and CDR2 (germline): SGHTA, FQGNSA. This CDR3 has 17 amino acids. Trimming cost V 5 bases and J 1 base; bases outside gene matches: 11. As DNA, the CDR3 is TGTGCCAGCAGCCTTACCCCTCCCGGGGGGGGCACAGATACGCAGTATTTT. It specifies CASSLTPPGGGTDTQYF.

This chain connects TRBV20-1 to TRBJ2-6; D is unclear. This CDR3 comprises 13 residues. V gave up 7 bases and J gave up 0 bases, with 7 bases separating them. Germline V gene data show CDR1 as DFQATT and CDR2 as SNEGSKA (reference sequence). For the CDR3, the DNA is TGCAGTGTCAAAAGCTCTGGGGCCAACGTCCTGACTTTC. Translating it yields CSVKSSGANVLTF.

This clonotype was observed at least ten times. The genes are TRBV11-2 and TRBJ2-2; 9 bases match TRBD1. The CDR3 length is 17 residues. From germline, CDR1 is SGHAT and CDR2 FQNNGV. V was pared by 2 bases and J by 2 bases, with 6 bases of the junction left unmatched. The CDR3: CASSLTGGRDNTGELFF. In nucleotides, the CDR3 is TGTGCCAGCAGCTTAACAGGGGGCCGCGATAACACCGGGGAGCTGTTTTTT.

The chain combines TRBV12-3 or TRBV12-4 with TRBJ1-1; D is ambiguous. This CDR3 comprises 14 residues. V was clipped by 3 bases and J by 5 bases, with 13 bases between them. The CDR3 DNA reads as TGTGCCAGCAGTTTGGCCGAGGTGAGGACTGAAGCTTTCTTT. Amino acids: CASSLAEVRTEAFF.

This clonotype showed up just a few times. This rearrangement joins TRBV5-5 to TRBJ1-1; tentatively, D is TRBD1 (5 bases). Germline assignment: CDR1 SGHKS and CDR2 YYEKEE (reference sequence). V gave up 2 bases and J gave up 4 bases, with 12 bases separating them. The CDR3 is made up of 14 amino acids. CDR3 sequence: CASSFSQGGTEAFF. The CDR3 region has the DNA TGTGCCAGCAGCTTTTCGCAGGGCGGCACTGAAGCTTTCTTT.

CDR3 in amino acids: CATMGQVNTGELFF. Written as DNA, the CDR3 is TGTGCCACCATGGGACAGGTGAACACCGGGGAGCTGTTTTTT. This chain uses TRBV5-4 with TRBJ2-2; 8 bases line up with TRBD1. The CDR3 is made up of 14 amino acids. Trimming took 9 bases from V and 1 from J; bases not matched to a gene: 5. Looked up from germline, CDR1 is SGHNT and CDR2 is YYREEE (reference sequence).

This clonotype was detected many times. The V gene is TRBV10-3, the J gene TRBJ2-2; D gene uncertain. The length of the CDR3 is 13 residues. Germline CDR1 reads ENHRY; CDR2 reads SYGVKD. Trimming removed 0 bases from V and 1 base from J, with 0 bases in between. The CDR3 sequence: CAISESNTGELFF. CDR3 nucleotide sequence: TGTGCCATCAGTGAGTCGAACACCGGGGAGCTGTTTTTT.

This rearrangement joins TRBV20-1 to TRBJ1-3; 7 nucleotides agree with TRBD1. Germline V gene lookup returns CDR1 DFQATT and CDR2 SNEGSKA (reference sequence). The CDR3 totals 17 residues. The junction had 16 bases not matched to a gene; V was cut back by 5 bases and J by 3 bases. The CDR3 nucleotides are TGCAGTGCTCAAAATGCCCCAGGGGGGGCAGGTGGAAACACCATATATTTT. Translated, it gives CSAQNAPGGAGGNTIYF.

This clonotype came up a few times. The rearrangement joins TRBV7-9 to TRBJ1-1; tentatively, D is TRBD1 (5 bases). With 1 base removed from V and 0 bases from J, the gap between germline ends came to 9 bases. Germline V lookup: CDR1 SEHNR, CDR2 FQNEAQ (reference sequence). CDR3 length equals 15 residues. CDR3 nucleotide sequence: TGTGCCAGCAGCTTAGGAGCAGGGATGAACACTGAAGCTTTCTTT. Protein: CASSLGAGMNTEAFF.

The chain recombines TRBV6-2 or TRBV6-3 with TRBJ2-1; the match to TRBD2 covers 16 bases. Looked up from germline, CDR1 is MNHEY and CDR2 is SVGEGT. The CDR3 is 16 residues long. Losses at the gene ends were 5 bases for V and 8 bases for J; bases not matched to a gene: 6. The CDR3 region has the DNA TGTGCCAGCAGTGAAACCGGGACTAGCGGGGGGGATGAGCAGTTCTTC. It yields the protein CASSETGTSGGDEQFF.

This clonotype has ten or more counts. The chain joins TRBV29-1 to TRBJ1-1; a possible D gene is TRBD1 (5 bases). CDR1 and CDR2 from the germline V gene are SQVTM and ANQGSEA. The V and J ends lost 3 bases and 4 bases respectively, with 9 bases between them. There are 12 residues in the CDR3. The DNA of the CDR3 is TGCAGCGTTGATAACGGGGGCACTGAAGCTTTCTTT. Protein product: CSVDNGGTEAFF.

This clonotype showed up just a few times. The V call is TRBV7-9, the J call TRBJ2-7; maybe TRBD1 (8 bases). This CDR3 comprises 15 residues. Trimming removed 3 bases at V and 2 bases at J, with 14 bases between. CDR1 and CDR2 (germline): SEHNR, FQNEAQ (reference sequence). As DNA, the CDR3 is TGTGCCAGCAGCTTGGAAACAGGGGGGGCCTACGAGCAGTACTTC. It codes for CASSLETGGAYEQYF.

This clonotype was detected only a few times. This chain links TRBV10-1 with TRBJ2-2; D unclear. Looked up from germline, CDR1 is WNHNN and CDR2 is SYGVQD (reference sequence). The length of the CDR3 is 15 residues. Trimming stripped 0 bases from V and 0 bases from J, with 5 bases between. CDR3 residues: CASSESIANTGELFF. CDR3 nucleotides: TGCGCCAGCAGTGAGTCAATCGCGAACACCGGGGAGCTGTTTTTT.

The sample holds a few counts of this clonotype. The chain carries TRBV7-2 and TRBJ2-7; maybe TRBD2 (5 bases). This CDR3 is built from 12 residues. CDR1 is SGHTA and CDR2 is FQGNSA in the germline V gene. V was cut by 4 bases and J by 4 bases, with 8 bases left in between. The CDR3 protein is CASSSTGYEQYV. CDR3 in DNA: TGTGCCAGCAGCTCGACGGGATACGAGCAGTACGTC.

The chain recombines TRBV15 with TRBJ2-4; possible D gene TRBD2, 6 bases. The V end was cut by 0 bases, the J end by 9 bases, with 15 bases between. This CDR3 region has 15 residues. Germline CDR1 LNHNV, CDR2 YYDKDF (reference sequence). CDR3 sequence reads: CATSRDLEGAGIQYF. The CDR3 nucleotides read TGTGCCACCAGCAGAGATTTGGAGGGCGCGGGCATTCAGTACTTC.

In this sample, this clonotype turned up a few times. The rearrangement uses TRBV9 and TRBJ1-2, with a weak D call TRBD1 (6 bases). Germline CDR1 and CDR2: SGDLS and YYNGEE. With 4 bases removed from V and 1 base from J, the gap between germline ends came to 11 bases. This CDR3 region has 14 residues. The CDR3 loop reads CASSPGDINYGYTF. CDR3 sequence (DNA): TGTGCCAGCAGCCCAGGGGATATTAACTATGGCTACACCTTC. Supplemented by reference TRBV9 and TRBJ1-2, the full variable domain reads DSGVTQTPKHLITATGQRVTLRCSPRSGDLSVYWYQQSLDQGLQFLIQYYNGEERAKGNILERFSAQQFPDLHSELNLSSLELGDSALYFCASSPGDINYGYTFGSGTRLTVV.

This clonotype was seen only a few times. The chain has TRBV6-5 and TRBJ1-2, with 7 positions matching TRBD1. Germline V gives CDR1 MNHEY, CDR2 SVGAGI. V was pared by 2 bases and J by 4 bases, with 1 base of the junction left unmatched. This CDR3 spans 13 amino acids. CDR3 sequence reads: CASSYDRAYGYTF. The CDR3 region has the DNA TGTGCCAGCAGTTACGACAGGGCCTATGGCTACACCTTC.

This clonotype was picked up a small number of times. J is TRBJ2-1 and V is TRBV6-1; D call uncertain. CDR1 is MNHNS, CDR2 SASEGT, per germline. The CDR3 contains 14 residues. The CDR3 DNA sequence: TGTGCAGGAGAGGTGCAGGTGGGATACAATGAGCAGTTCTTC. This encodes CAGEVQVGYNEQFF.

This CDR3 is CASSPQTGGFGETQYF. In DNA, the CDR3 is TGTGCCAGCAGCCCGCAGACAGGGGGGTTTGGGGAGACCCAGTACTTC. The V gene is TRBV7-9, the J gene TRBJ2-5; 9 bases match TRBD1. The CDR3 has 16 residues. Germline values: CDR1 SEHNR, CDR2 FQNEAQ (reference sequence). The J segment lost 5 bases and the V segment lost 5 bases, leaving 12 bases of the junction unmatched.

CDR3 in amino acids: CASSFILFPGTGELFF. The CDR3 coding sequence is TGTGCCAGCAGCTTCATCCTCTTCCCAGGCACCGGGGAGCTGTTTTTT. This chain connects TRBV11-2 to TRBJ2-2; D is uncertain. CDR3 size: 16 residues. V was clipped by 3 bases and J by 4 bases, with 15 bases between them. Germline CDR1 reads SGHAT; CDR2 reads FQNNGV.

In DNA, the CDR3 is TGTGCCAGCAGCTTACTCTCAGACGGCTATGGCTACACCTTC. Its translation: CASSLLSDGYGYTF. The chain is built from TRBV7-2 and TRBJ1-2, with unresolved D. V was cut by 2 bases and J by 4 bases, with 11 bases left in between. The CDR3 contains 14 residues. Germline V CDR1 and CDR2: SGHTA, FQGNSA.

The V call is TRBV9, the J call TRBJ2-7, with D possibly TRBD1 on 6 matching bases. V was cut by 2 bases and J by 6 bases, with 12 bases left in between. Germline loops: CDR1 SGDLS, CDR2 YYNGEE. The CDR3 is made up of 13 amino acids. CDR3 DNA sequence: TGTGCCAGCAGCGTTTTCGCCAGGGGCGAGCAGTACTTC. Amino acids: CASSVFARGEQYF.

The table lists this clonotype with a few counts. The chain uses TRBV7-9 and TRBJ2-1, with TRBD2 identical over 11 bases. Trimming cost V 4 bases and J 7 bases; bases outside gene matches: 3. Looked up from germline, CDR1 is SEHNR and CDR2 is FQNEAQ (reference sequence). The CDR3 covers 14 residues. The CDR3 bases are TGTGCCAGCAGCTCGGGACTAGCGGCTAATGAGCAGTTCTTC. Translated: CASSSGLAANEQFF.

CDR3 nucleotide sequence: TGCGCCAGCAGCGCATACAGGGTCGGGACTGAAGCTTTCTTT. Its protein product is CASSAYRVGTEAFF. The chain joins TRBV5-1 to TRBJ1-1; TRBD1 might be the D (6 bases). Germline loops: CDR1 SGHRS, CDR2 YFSETQ. This CDR3 is 14 amino acids long. V was cut by 4 bases and J by 5 bases, with 15 bases left in between.

This clonotype was seen ten or more times. CDR3 protein: CASSLWPQGGRGTEAFF. CDR3 nucleotide sequence: TGCGCCAGCAGCTTGTGGCCACAGGGTGGCCGGGGCACTGAAGCTTTCTTT. The gene calls are TRBV5-1 and TRBJ1-1; tentative D call: TRBD1 (6 bases). Per germline, CDR1 SGHRS and CDR2 YFSETQ. The V end was cut by 1 base, the J end by 4 bases, with 20 bases between. The CDR3 consists of 17 residues.

There are many counts of this clonotype. This chain links TRBV7-9 with TRBJ2-1; D might be TRBD1 (5 bases). Germline-derived CDR1 and CDR2 are SEHNR and FQNEAQ (reference sequence). The CDR3 runs to 15 residues. Trimming removed 0 bases at V and 7 bases at J, with 13 bases between. The CDR3 here is CASSLAFPRENEQFF. The CDR3 DNA reads as TGTGCCAGCAGCTTAGCGTTCCCCAGGGAAAATGAGCAGTTCTTC.

In this sample, this clonotype turned up a few times. J is TRBJ2-2 and V is TRBV5-4; 7 bases fit TRBD2. V was clipped by 5 bases and J by 3 bases; unmatched bases: 7. Germline V lookup: CDR1 SGHNT, CDR2 YYREEE (reference sequence). CDR3 size: 15 residues. CDR3 amino acids: CASRPTGGYTGELFF. The CDR3 region has the DNA TGTGCCAGCAGACCCACCGGGGGGTACACCGGGGAGCTGTTTTTT.